Listed here is a single TCR beta chain. Its antigen is currently unknown. This sample was taken from a study of blood T cells in healthy people across ages. With a J-beta primer mix and a sample-barcoded 5' primer, a second PCR ran about 7 to 12 cycles. Via MiXCR, TCRdb re-called the 5' RACE reads, giving one row per CDR3 protein. In the table there are almost 1 million distinct CDR3 sequences, around 54% of which are singletons. From germline, CDR1 is MGHRA and CDR2 YSYEKL. V lost 0 bases and J lost 0; bases outside the gene matches: 2. CDR3 length: 16 residues. PBMCs, at least 7 million per sample, were isolated. Study-level points and caveats: Roughly linear age-related decline in beta diversity appeared, significant by age about 40.

This receptor was identified in a woman aged 55-70 years in good health. The V and J genes are TRBV4-1 and TRBJ2-1, with 7 positions matching TRBD2. Sequencing input: blood. The CDR3 coding sequence is TGCGCCAGCAGCCAAGACCTAGCGGACTCCTACAATGAGCAGTTCTTC. Its protein is CASSQDLADSYNEQFF.